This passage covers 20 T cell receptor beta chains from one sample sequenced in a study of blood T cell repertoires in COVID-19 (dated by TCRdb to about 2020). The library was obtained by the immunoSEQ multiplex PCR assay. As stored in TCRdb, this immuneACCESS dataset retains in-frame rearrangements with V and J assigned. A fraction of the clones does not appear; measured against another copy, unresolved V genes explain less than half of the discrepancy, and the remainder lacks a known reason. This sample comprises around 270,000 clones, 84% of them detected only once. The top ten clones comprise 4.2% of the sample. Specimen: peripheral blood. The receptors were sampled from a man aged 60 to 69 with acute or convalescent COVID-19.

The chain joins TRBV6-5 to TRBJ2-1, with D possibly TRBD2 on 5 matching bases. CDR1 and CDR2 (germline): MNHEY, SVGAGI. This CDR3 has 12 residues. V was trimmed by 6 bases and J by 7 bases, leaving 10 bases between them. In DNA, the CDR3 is TGTGCCAGCAGAAGCCTAGCAAATGAGCAGTTCTTC. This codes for CASRSLANEQFF.

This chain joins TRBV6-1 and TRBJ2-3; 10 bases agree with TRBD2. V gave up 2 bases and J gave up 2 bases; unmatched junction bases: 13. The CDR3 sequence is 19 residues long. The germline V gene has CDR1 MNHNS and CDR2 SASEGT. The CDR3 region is CASSESAGGAFAHTDTQYF. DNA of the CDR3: TGTGCCAGCAGTGAATCAGCGGGGGGGGCGTTCGCACACACAGATACGCAGTATTTT.

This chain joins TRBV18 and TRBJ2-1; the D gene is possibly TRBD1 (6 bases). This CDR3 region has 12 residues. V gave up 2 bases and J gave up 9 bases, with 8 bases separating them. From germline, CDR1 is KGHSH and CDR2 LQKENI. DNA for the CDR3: TGTGCCAGCTCACCATTGGGGGCTGAGCAGTTCTTC. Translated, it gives CASSPLGAEQFF.

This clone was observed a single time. The CDR3 DNA is TGTGCCAGCAGCTTGTATTCCCCAGGAGGTGGCTACACCTTC. Its protein is CASSLYSPGGGYTF. V and J are TRBV5-6 and TRBJ1-2, with D unclear. The V and J ends lost 1 base and 7 bases respectively, with 14 bases between them. The length of the CDR3 is 14 residues. Germline-derived CDR1 and CDR2 are SGHDT and YYEEEE.

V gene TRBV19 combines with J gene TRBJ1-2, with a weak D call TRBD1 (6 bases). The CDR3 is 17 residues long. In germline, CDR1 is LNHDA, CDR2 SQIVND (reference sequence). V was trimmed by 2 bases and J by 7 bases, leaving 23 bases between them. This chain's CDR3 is CASSITGQGIFSGGYTF. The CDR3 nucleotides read TGTGCCAGTAGTATAACAGGCCAGGGGATATTTTCGGGTGGCTACACCTTC.

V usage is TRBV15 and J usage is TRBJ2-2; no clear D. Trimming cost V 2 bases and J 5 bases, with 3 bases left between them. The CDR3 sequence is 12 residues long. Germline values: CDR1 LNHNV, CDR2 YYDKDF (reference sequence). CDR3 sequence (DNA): TGTGCCACCAGCAGACCGACCGGGGAGCTGTTTTTT. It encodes CATSRPTGELFF.

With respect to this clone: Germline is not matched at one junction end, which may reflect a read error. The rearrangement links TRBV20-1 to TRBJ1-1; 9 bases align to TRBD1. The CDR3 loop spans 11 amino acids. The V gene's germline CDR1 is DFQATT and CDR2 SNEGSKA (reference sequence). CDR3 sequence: CSAPPGQGKVF. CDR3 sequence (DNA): TGCAGTGCGCCCCCGGGACAGGGAAAAGTCTTT.

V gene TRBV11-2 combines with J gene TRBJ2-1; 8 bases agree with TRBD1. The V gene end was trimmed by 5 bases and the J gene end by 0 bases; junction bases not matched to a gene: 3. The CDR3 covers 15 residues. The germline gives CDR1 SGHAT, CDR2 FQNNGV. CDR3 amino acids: CASSNRGSSYNEQFF. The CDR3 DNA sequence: TGTGCCAGCAGCAACAGGGGGAGCTCCTACAATGAGCAGTTCTTC.

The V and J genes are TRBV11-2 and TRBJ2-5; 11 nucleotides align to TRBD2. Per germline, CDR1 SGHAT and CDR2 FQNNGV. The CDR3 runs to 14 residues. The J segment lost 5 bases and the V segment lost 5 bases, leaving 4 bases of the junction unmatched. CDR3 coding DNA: TGTGCCAGCAGCCTTAGCGGGGGGGAGGAGACCCAGTACTTC. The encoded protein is CASSLSGGEETQYF. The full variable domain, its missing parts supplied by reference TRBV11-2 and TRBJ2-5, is EAGVAQSPRYKIIEKRQSVAFWCNPISGHATLYWYQQILGQGPKLLIQFQNNGVVDDSQLPKDRFSAERLKGVDSTLKIQPAKLEDSAVYLCASSLSGGEETQYFGPGTRLLVL.

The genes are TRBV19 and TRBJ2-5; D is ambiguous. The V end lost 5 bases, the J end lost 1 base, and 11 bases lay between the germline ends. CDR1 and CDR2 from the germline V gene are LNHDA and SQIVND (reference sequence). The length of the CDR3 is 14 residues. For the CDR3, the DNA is TGTGCCAGTAGTGATTCGCTATCCCAAGAGACCCAGTACTTC. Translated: CASSDSLSQETQYF.

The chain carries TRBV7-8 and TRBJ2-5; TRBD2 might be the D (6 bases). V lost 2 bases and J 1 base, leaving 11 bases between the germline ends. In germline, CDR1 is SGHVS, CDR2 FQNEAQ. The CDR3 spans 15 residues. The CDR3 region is CASSLIAVAQETQYF. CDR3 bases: TGTGCCAGCAGCTTAATAGCGGTGGCCCAAGAGACCCAGTACTTC.

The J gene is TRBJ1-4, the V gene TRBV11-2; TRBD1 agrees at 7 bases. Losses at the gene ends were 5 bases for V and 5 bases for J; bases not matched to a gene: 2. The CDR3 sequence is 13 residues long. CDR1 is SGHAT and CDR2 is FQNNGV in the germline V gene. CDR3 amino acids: CASSRGPNEKLFF. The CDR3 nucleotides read TGTGCCAGCAGCAGGGGGCCGAATGAAAAACTGTTTTTT.

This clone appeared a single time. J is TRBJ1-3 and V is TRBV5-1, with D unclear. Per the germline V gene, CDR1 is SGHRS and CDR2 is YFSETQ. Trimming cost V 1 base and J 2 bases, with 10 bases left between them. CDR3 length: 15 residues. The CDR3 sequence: CASSLTGIPGNTIYF. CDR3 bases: TGCGCCAGCAGCTTGACCGGGATCCCTGGAAACACCATATATTTT. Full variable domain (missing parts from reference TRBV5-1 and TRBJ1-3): KAGVTQTPRYLIKTRGQQVTLSCSPISGHRSVSWYQQTPGQGLQFLFEYFSETQRNKGNFPGRFSGRQFSNSRSEMNVSTLELGDSALYLCASSLTGIPGNTIYFGEGSWLTVV.

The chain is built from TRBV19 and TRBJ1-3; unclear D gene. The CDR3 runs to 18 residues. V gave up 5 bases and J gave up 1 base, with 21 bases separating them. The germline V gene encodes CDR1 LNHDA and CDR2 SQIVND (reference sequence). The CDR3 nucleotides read TGTGCCAGTAGTCCTGTTCAACAGTTTCCCCAATCTGGAAACACCATATATTTT. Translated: CASSPVQQFPQSGNTIYF.

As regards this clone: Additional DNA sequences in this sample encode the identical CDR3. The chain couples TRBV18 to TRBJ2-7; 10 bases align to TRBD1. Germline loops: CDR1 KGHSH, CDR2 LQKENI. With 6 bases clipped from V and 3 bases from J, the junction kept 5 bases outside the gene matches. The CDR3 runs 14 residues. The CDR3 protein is CASSSGTGDYEQYF. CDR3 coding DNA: TGTGCCAGCTCGTCCGGGACAGGGGACTACGAGCAGTACTTC.

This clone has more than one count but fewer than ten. The CDR3 protein is CATFLGQPTDTQYF. The CDR3 DNA follows: TGTGCCACCTTCTTGGGACAGCCCACAGATACGCAGTATTTT. The chain carries TRBV10-3 and TRBJ2-3; 7 nucleotides align to TRBD1. Losses at the gene ends were 10 bases for V and 2 bases for J; bases not matched to a gene: 9. CDR1 ENHRY and CDR2 SYGVKD come from the germline V gene. The CDR3 has 14 amino acids.

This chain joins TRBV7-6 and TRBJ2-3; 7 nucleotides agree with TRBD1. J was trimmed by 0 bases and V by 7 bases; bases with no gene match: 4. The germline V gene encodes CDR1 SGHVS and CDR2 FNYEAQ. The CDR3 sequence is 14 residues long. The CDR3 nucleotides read TGTGCCAGCACCGAGGGGGCGAGCACAGATACGCAGTATTTT. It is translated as CASTEGASTDTQYF.

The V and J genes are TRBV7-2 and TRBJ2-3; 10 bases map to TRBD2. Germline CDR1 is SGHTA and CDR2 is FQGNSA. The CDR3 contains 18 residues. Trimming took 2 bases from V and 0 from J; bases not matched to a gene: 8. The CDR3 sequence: CASSLWGLAQASTDTQYF. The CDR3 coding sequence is TGTGCCAGCAGCTTATGGGGACTAGCGCAAGCTAGCACAGATACGCAGTATTTT.

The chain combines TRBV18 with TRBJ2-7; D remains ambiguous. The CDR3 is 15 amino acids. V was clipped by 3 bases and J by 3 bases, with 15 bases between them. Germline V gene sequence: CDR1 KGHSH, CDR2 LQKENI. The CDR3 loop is CASSPPYPNNYEQYF. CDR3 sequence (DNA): TGTGCCAGCTCACCTCCGTATCCCAACAACTACGAGCAGTACTTC.

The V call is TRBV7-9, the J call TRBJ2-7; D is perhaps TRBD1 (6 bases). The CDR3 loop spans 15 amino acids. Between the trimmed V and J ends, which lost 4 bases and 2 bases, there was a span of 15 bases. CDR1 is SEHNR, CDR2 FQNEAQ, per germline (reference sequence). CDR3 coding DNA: TGTGCCAGCAGCTCCCCCGGGCAGGGGACCTACGAGCAGTACTTC. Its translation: CASSSPGQGTYEQYF.